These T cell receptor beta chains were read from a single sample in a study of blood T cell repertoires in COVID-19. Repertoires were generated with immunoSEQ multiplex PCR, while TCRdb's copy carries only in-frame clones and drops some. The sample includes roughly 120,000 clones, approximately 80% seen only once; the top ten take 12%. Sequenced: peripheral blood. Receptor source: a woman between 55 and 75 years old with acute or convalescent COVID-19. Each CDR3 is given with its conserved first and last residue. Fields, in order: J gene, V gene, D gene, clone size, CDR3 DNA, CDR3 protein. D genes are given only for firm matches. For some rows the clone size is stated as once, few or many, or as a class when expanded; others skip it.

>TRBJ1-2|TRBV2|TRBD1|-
TGTGCCAGCAGTGATTTCTCGGGACAGGGTTATGGCTACACCTTC
CASSDFSGQGYGYTF
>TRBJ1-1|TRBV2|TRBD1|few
TGTGCCAGCAGGGACAGGGGGTCTGAAGCTTTCTTT
CASRDRGSEAFF
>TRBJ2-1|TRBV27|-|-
TGTGCCAGCAGTTTAATCGGGGGTAGTTCCTACAATGAGCAGTTCTTC
CASSLIGGSSYNEQFF
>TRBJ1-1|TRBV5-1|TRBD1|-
TGCGCCAGCAGCATCGGGACAGCTCGTCTGGGCACTGAAGCTTTCTTT
CASSIGTARLGTEAFF
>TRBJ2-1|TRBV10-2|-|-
TGCGCCAGCAGTAGATATGACGGCAGGCTCTCCTACAATGAGCAGTTCTTC
CASSRYDGRLSYNEQFF
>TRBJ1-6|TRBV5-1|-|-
TGCGCCAGCAGCTACGACAGGACCCTTTCACCCCTCCACTTT
CASSYDRTLSPLHF
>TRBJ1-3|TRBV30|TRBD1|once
TGTGCCTGGTCGACAGGGCGAGGAAACACCATATATTTT
CAWSTGRGNTIYF
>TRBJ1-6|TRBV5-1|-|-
TGCGCCAGCAGCTTTTCCTCGGATTCACCCCTCCACTTT
CASSFSSDSPLHF
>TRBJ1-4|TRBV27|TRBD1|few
TGTGCCAGCAGGACAGGGGCCATTAATGAAAAACTGTTTTTT
CASRTGAINEKLFF
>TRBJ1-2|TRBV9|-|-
TGTGCCAGCAGCGTATCCGGGGAGGACTATGGCTACACCTTC
CASSVSGEDYGYTF
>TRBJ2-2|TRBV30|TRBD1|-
TGTGCCTGGGGACAGGGATTAGACACCGGGGAGCTGTTTTTT
CAWGQGLDTGELFF
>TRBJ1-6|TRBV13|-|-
TGTGCCAGCAGCTTTACTTCCTCACCCCTCCACTTT
CASSFTSSPLHF
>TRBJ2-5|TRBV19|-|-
TGTGCCAGTAGTCAGGGGCGCGAGACCCAGTACTTC
CASSQGRETQYF
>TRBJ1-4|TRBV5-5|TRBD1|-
TGTGCCAGCAGCTCCGGGACAGGGGGAACTAATGAAAAACTGTTTTTT
CASSSGTGGTNEKLFF
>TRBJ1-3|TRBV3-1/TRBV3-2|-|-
TGTGCCAGCAGCCAAGTAGGCGGTTTCGGAAACACCATATATTTT
CASSQVGGFGNTIYF
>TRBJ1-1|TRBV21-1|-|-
TGTGCCCTCCCCCTGGAGGGCGGAACCACTGAAGCTTTCTTT
CALPLEGGTTEAFF
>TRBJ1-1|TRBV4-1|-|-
TGCGCCAGCAGCCAAGACGGCAGGGCGAACACTGAAGCTTTCTTT
CASSQDGRANTEAFF
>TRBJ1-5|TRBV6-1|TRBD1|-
TGTGCCAGCAGTGAAGCGCTCGGGACAGAAGATCAGCCCCAGCATTTT
CASSEALGTEDQPQHF
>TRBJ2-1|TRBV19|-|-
TGTGCCAGTAGTGGCAGGTCGGGAAATGAGCAGTTCTTC
CASSGRSGNEQFF
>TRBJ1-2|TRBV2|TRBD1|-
TGTGCCAGCAGTGCAACCGGGACAGTAACTAACTATGGCTACACCTTC
CASSATGTVTNYGYTF
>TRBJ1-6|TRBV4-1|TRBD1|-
TGCGCCAGCAGTGATTACCTACAGGGGTCTGATAATTCACCCCTCCACTTT
CASSDYLQGSDNSPLHF
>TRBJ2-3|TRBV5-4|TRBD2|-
TGTGCCAGCAGCGCTACTAGCGTGACAGATACGCAGTATTTT
CASSATSVTDTQYF